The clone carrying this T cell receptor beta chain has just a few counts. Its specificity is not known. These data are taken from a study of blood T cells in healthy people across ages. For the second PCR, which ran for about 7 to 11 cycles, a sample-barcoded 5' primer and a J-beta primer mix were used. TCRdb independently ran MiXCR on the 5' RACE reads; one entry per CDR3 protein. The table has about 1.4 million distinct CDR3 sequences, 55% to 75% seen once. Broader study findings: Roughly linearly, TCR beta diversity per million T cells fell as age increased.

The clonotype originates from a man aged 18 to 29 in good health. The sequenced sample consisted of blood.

The CDR3 is CASSHNRGPGANVLTF. CDR3 bases: TGCGCCAGCAGCCACAATCGGGGGCCTGGGGCCAACGTCCTGACTTTC. The gene calls are TRBV4-1 and TRBJ2-6; D may match TRBD1 or TRBD2 (6 bases each). CDR3 size: 16 residues. From germline, CDR1 is MGHRA and CDR2 YSYEKL. V dropped 3 bases and J dropped 2 bases, with 11 bases sitting between them.